This T cell receptor beta chain was documented in a study of blood T cell repertoires in COVID-19. Study context: Sites across the United States, Italy and Spain contributed samples from acute and convalescent COVID-19. Sample material is recorded as cDNA or gDNA derived from T cells, B-cell-depleted T cells, or PBMCs.

The CDR3 sequence is 16 residues long. Trimming pared 1 base from V and 4 bases from J, leaving 14 bases between. Germline loops: CDR1 SGHTA, CDR2 FQGTGA. The method was immunoSEQ multiplex PCR; TCRdb's version includes in-frame clones alone and lacks a portion of them. The sample shows 250,000 to 300,000 clones, just over 90% of them seen only once. Study members were between 18 and 89 years old and lived in some 22 US regions. In assigning cohorts, the study relied on participant-reported clinical history. V usage is TRBV7-3 and J usage is TRBJ2-1, with D unclear. Sequenced: PBMCs or T cells enriched from blood (not recorded which). This clonotype originated in a woman between 40 and 55 years old with acute COVID-19. CDR3 sequence: CASSLNSVGYYNEQFF. The DNA for the CDR3 is TGTGCCAGCAGCTTAAATTCCGTCGGGTATTACAATGAGCAGTTCTTC.